This T cell receptor beta chain was recorded in a study of early T cells in non-severe SARS-CoV-2 infection. Study-wide background: From unsorted whole blood, bulk RNA was sequenced, and the chains remained unpaired. Overall study results and limits: Anti-spike CD8 specificities were favored by VDJdb matching, whose results missed private and CD4 specificities.

Molecules of cDNA were individually given unique molecular identifiers that were attached to them. TCRdb ran MiXCR on the 5' RACE reads and lists one entry per CDR3 protein. The data show tens of thousands of distinct CDR3 sequences, with over 9.5% seen just once and around 3% held by the top ten. The CDR3 runs 14 residues. The V gene's germline CDR1 is KGHSH and CDR2 LQKENI. The ends lost 4 bases at V and 5 bases at J; junction bases unmatched: 7. In its sample, this clonotype was seen a few times. The antigen is not known. Sequencing input: whole blood. The chain uses TRBV18 and TRBJ1-2; 7 bases line up with TRBD1. The sequence derives from an adult who was a healthcare worker with PCR-confirmed SARS-CoV-2 infection or an uninfected control (not recorded which). In nucleotides, the CDR3 is TGTGCCAGCTCACTAGGGACAGAACCATATGGCTACACCTTC. Translation: CASSLGTEPYGYTF.